The clone carrying this TCR beta chain was counted only a few times. CDR3 length: 15 residues. The germline V gene has CDR1 SGHRS and CDR2 YFSETQ. Trimming pared 5 bases from V and 0 bases from J, leaving 13 bases between. Unique molecular identifiers tagged the TCRbeta library. TCRdb reanalysed the PCR reads using MiXCR and keeps one entry per CDR3 protein. This sample has some 500,000 distinct CDR3 sequences, with roughly 18% found just once. The entry originates in a study of T-cell reconstitution after alpha-beta-depleted transplantation in children. The chain carries TRBV5-1 and TRBJ2-3; a possible D gene is TRBD2 (6 bases). The specimen was PBMCs from the stem cell graft donor, collected from the stem cell graft. This clonotype was obtained from a human donor who donated a stem cell graft to a child with acute lymphoblastic leukemia. CDR3 coding DNA: TGCGCCAGCAGTTCGGGCGGGATCAGCACAGATACGCAGTATTTT. Translating gives CASSSGGISTDTQYF.